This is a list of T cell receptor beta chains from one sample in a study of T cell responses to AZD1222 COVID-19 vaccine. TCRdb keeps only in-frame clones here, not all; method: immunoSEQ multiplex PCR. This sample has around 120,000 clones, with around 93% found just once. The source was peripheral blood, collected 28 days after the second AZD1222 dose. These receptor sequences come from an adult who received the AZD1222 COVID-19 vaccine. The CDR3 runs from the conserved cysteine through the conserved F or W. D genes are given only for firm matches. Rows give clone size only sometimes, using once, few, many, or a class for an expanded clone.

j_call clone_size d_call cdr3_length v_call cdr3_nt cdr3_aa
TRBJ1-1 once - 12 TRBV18 TGTGCCAGCTCACCGGGGAGGCCTGAAGCTTTCTTT CASSPGRPEAFF
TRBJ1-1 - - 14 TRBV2 TGTGCCAGCAGGGAAACAGTTACGAACACTGAAGCTTTCTTT CASRETVTNTEAFF
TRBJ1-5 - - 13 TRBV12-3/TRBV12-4 TGTGCCAGCAGTACAGGGCAAGATCAGCCCCAGCATTTT CASSTGQDQPQHF
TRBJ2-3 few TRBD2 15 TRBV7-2 TGTGCCAGCAGTCTAAGCGGGGGGTACACAGATACGCAGTATTTT CASSLSGGYTDTQYF
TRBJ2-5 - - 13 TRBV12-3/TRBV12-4 TGTGCCAGCAGTTTATTAGCGGAAGAGACCCAGTACTTC CASSLLAEETQYF
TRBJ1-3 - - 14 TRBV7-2 TGTGCCAGCAGCTTAGTGGCCCCTGGAAACACCATATATTTT CASSLVAPGNTIYF
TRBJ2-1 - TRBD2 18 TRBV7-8 TGTGCCAGCAGTTATATAGCGGGAGGGTGGGACTCCTACAATGAGCAGTTCTTC CASSYIAGGWDSYNEQFF
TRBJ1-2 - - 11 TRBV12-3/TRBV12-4 TGTGCCAGCCTCAGGGGAGCTGGCTACACCTTC CASLRGAGYTF
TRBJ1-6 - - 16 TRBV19 TGTGCCAGTAGGGGGACGGTTGGCTCCTATAATTCACCCCTCCACTTT CASRGTVGSYNSPLHF
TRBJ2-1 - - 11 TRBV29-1 TGCAGCGTTGACCGGGGCAATGAGCAGTTCTTC CSVDRGNEQFF
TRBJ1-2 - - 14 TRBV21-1 TGTGCCAGCAGCAACGCGGACAGACCATATGGCTACACCTTC CASSNADRPYGYTF
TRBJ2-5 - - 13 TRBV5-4 TGTGCCAGCAGCTCGCCGAGGAGAGAGACCCAGTACTTC CASSSPRRETQYF
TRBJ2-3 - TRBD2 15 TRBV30 TGTGCCTGGAGTTTTAGCGGGAGTTATGCAGATACGCAGTATTTT CAWSFSGSYADTQYF
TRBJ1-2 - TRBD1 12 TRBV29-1 TGCAGCTCAACCGGGACAGGGGACAGCTACACCTTC CSSTGTGDSYTF
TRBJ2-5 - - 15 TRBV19 TGTGCCAGTACCGTGACTACCCGGAGGGAAGAGACCCAGTACTTC CASTVTTRREETQYF
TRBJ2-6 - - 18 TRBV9 TGTGCCAGCAGCGACCACATTCATCCCCCCTCTGGGGCCAACGTCCTGACTTTC CASSDHIHPPSGANVLTF
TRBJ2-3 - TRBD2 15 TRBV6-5 TGTGCCAGCAGCCAGGACAGGACTAGCGGAGATACGCAGTATTTT CASSQDRTSGDTQYF
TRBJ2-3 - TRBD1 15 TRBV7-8 TGTGCCAGCAGCCTGACAGGGGGCGGGACAGATACGCAGTATTTT CASSLTGGGTDTQYF
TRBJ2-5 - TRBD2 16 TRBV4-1 TGCGCCAGCAGCCTTTCTTGGCGGGGGTCGCAAGAGACCCAGTACTTC CASSLSWRGSQETQYF
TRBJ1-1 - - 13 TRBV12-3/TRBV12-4 TGTGCCAGCAGCCCCACTTCCGAGGCTGAAGCTTTCTTT CASSPTSEAEAFF
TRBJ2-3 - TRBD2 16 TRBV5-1 TGCGCCAGCAGCTTAACAGCGGGAGGTGGGACAGATACGCAGTATTTT CASSLTAGGGTDTQYF
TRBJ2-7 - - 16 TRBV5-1 TGCGCCAGCAGCTTTCCAGGCAGTCCGTTTCCCTACGAGCAGTACTTC CASSFPGSPFPYEQYF
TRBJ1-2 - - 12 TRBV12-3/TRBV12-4 TGTGCCAGCAGTCCCAACCGGTATGGCTACACCTTC CASSPNRYGYTF
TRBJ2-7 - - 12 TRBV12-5 TGTGCTAGTGGGACAGGCGCGGGCGAGCAGTACTTC CASGTGAGEQYF
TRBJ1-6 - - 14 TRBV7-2 TGTGCCAGCAACCCAGAAGGTGGCGGTTCACCCCTCCACTTT CASNPEGGGSPLHF
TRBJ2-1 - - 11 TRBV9 TGTGCCAGCAGCTCCGATCGACGGCAGTTCTTC CASSSDRRQFF